The clone carrying this T cell receptor (beta chain) has ten or more counts. The CDR3 runs to 16 residues. V lost 2 bases, J lost 7 bases, and 23 bases lay in between. Germline lookup yields CDR1 SQVTM and CDR2 ANQGSEA. Hyperthyroidism had been newly diagnosed in patients aged 18 to 65, and its duration was under 2 months. The data belong to a study of T cells in Graves' hyperthyroidism and ophthalmopathy. About the study: Staff took peripheral blood when the initial diagnosis was made, before any treatment began.

TCR beta CDR3 regions were amplified from RNA transcripts. First-round RT-PCR targeting the TCR CDR3 was performed with the HTBI primer set. TCRdb reanalysed the multiplex PCR reads using MiXCR and keeps one entry per CDR3 protein. This sample has around 190,000 distinct CDR3 sequences, with over 15% found just once. Sequencing was performed on blood. V gene TRBV29-1 combines with J gene TRBJ1-2; D may be TRBD1 (5 bases). The receptor was derived from a woman between 50 and 59 years old with Graves' hyperthyroidism. CDR3 DNA sequence: TGCAGCGTTGAACTGGGGCAGGAACGCTTTACAGGTGGCTACACCTTC. Residues: CSVELGQERFTGGYTF.